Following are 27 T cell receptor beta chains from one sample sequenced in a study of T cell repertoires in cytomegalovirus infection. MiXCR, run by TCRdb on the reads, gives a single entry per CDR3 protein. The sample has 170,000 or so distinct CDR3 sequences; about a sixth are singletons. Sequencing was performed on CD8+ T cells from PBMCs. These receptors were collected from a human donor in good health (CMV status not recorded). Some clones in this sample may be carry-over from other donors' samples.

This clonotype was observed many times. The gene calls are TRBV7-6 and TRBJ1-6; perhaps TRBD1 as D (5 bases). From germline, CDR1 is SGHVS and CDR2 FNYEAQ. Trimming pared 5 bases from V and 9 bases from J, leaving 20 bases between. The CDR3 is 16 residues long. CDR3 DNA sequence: TGTGCCAGCAGCCCCTTTGGGGGGGAAGGGATTTCACCCCTCCACTTT. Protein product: CASSPFGGEGISPLHF.

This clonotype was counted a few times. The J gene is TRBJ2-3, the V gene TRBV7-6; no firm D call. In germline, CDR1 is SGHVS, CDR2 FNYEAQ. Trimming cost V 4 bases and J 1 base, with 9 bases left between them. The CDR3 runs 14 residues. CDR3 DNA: TGTGCCAGCAGCTCCCGCGGCCGCACAGATACGCAGTATTTT. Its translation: CASSSRGRTDTQYF.

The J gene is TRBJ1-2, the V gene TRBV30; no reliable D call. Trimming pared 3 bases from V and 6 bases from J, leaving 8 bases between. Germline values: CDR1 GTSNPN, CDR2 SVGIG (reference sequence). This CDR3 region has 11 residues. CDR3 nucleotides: TGTGCCTGGAGAGCCCAGCATGGCTACACCTTC. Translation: CAWRAQHGYTF.

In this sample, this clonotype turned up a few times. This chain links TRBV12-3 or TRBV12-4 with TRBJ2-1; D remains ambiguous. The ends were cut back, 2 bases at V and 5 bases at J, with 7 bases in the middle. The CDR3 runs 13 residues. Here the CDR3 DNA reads TGTGCCAGCAGTTTAAGGCCCCACAATGAGCAGTTCTTC. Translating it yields CASSLRPHNEQFF.

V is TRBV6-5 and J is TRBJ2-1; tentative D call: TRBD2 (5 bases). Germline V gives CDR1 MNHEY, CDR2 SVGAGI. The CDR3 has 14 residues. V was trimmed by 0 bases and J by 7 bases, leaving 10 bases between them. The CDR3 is CASSYSGVGNEQFF. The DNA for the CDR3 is TGTGCCAGCAGTTACTCCGGGGTTGGGAATGAGCAGTTCTTC.

CDR3 sequence reads: CASSWAGGALNEQFF. In DNA, the CDR3 is TGTGCCAGCAGTTGGGCCGGGGGGGCCCTAAATGAGCAGTTCTTC. V is TRBV6-2 or TRBV6-3 and J is TRBJ2-1; 8 bases are a match to TRBD2. Germline CDR1 is MNHEY and CDR2 is SVGEGT. V trimming: 4 bases; J trimming: 7 bases; junction bases outside the gene matches: 9. The CDR3 length is 15 residues.

In DNA, the CDR3 is TGTGCCAGCAGTCTCAACCCCGGGACAGGGAATGGCTACACCTTC. It is translated as CASSLNPGTGNGYTF. The chain joins TRBV6-6 to TRBJ1-2; 9 bases match TRBD1. With V trimmed by 5 bases and J by 6 bases, 10 bases remained unmatched. Per the germline V gene, CDR1 is MNHNY and CDR2 is SVGAGI (reference sequence). The CDR3 consists of 15 residues.

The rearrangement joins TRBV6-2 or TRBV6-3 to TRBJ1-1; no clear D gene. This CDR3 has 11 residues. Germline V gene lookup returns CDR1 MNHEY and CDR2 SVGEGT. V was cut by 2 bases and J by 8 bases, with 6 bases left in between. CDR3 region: CASSYVTEAFF. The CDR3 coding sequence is TGTGCCAGCAGTTACGTGACCGAAGCTTTCTTT.

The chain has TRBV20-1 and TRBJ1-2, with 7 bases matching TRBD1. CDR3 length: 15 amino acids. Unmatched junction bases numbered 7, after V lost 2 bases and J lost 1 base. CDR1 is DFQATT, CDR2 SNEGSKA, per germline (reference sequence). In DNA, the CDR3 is TGCAGTGCTAGATCTTGGGACAGCTTTAACTATGGCTACACCTTC. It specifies CSARSWDSFNYGYTF.

This chain's CDR3 is CASSPWSTDTQYF. In DNA, the CDR3 is TGTGCCAGCAGCCCTTGGTCCACAGATACGCAGTATTTT. This chain links TRBV7-6 with TRBJ2-3, with D hard to call. Looked up from germline, CDR1 is SGHVS and CDR2 is FNYEAQ. V lost 5 bases and J lost 2, with 8 bases in between. The CDR3 covers 13 residues.

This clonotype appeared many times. The CDR3 bases are TGTGCCAGCAGCTTAGGTCTTGGCGGGGGGGATATTACCGGGGAGCTGTTTTTT. It is translated as CASSLGLGGGDITGELFF. The chain links TRBV7-8 to TRBJ2-2; TRBD2 matches 9 bases. This CDR3 has 18 amino acids. Germline V CDR1 and CDR2: SGHVS, FQNEAQ. The ends lost 1 base at V and 5 bases at J; junction bases unmatched: 11.

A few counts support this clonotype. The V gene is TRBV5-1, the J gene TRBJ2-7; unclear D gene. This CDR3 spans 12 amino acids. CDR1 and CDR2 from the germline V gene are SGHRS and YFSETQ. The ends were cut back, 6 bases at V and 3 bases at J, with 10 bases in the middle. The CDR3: CASNSDRYEQYF. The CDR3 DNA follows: TGCGCCAGCAACTCGGACCGCTACGAGCAGTACTTC.

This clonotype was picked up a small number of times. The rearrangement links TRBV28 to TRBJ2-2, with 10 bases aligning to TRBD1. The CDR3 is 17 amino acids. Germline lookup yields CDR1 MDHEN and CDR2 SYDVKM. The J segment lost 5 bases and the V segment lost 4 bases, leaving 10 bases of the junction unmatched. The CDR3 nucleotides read TGTGCCAGCAGTTCTCCCAGACAGGGGGCGCAAACCGGGGAGCTGTTTTTT. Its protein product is CASSSPRQGAQTGELFF.

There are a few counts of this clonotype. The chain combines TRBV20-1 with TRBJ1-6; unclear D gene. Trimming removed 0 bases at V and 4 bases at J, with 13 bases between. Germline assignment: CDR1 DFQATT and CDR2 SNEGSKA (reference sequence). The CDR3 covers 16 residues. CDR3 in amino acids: CSAREGRWSYNSPLHF. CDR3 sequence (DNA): TGCAGTGCTAGAGAGGGGAGATGGTCTTATAATTCACCCCTCCACTTT.

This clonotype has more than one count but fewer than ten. CDR3 in DNA: TGTGCCAGCAGCTTGGGGCCCCTAGGTGAGCAGTTCTTC. Encoded protein: CASSLGPLGEQFF. The chain combines TRBV5-4 with TRBJ2-1; D unresolved. Trimming shortened V by 0 bases and J by 9 bases, and 10 bases separated the two germline ends. Germline loops: CDR1 SGHNT, CDR2 YYREEE (reference sequence). The CDR3 is 13 amino acids.

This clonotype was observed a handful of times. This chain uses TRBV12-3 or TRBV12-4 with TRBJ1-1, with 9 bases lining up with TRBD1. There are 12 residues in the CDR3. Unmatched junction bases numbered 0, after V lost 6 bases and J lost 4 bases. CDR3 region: CASRGQGTEAFF. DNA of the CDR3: TGTGCCAGCAGGGGACAGGGCACTGAAGCTTTCTTT.

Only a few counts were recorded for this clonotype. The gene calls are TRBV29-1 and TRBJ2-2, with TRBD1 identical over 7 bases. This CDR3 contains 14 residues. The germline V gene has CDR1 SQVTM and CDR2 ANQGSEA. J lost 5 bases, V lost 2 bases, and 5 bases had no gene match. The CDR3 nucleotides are TGCAGCGTTGAATCAACAGGGGAGACCGGGGAGCTGTTTTTT. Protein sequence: CSVESTGETGELFF.

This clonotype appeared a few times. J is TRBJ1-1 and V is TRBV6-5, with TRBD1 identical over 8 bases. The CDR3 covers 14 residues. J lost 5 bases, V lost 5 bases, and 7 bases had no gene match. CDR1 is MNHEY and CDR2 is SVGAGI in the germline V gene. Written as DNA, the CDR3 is TGTGCCAGCAGTCATCAGGGGGCCGGGACTGAAGCTTTCTTT. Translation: CASSHQGAGTEAFF.

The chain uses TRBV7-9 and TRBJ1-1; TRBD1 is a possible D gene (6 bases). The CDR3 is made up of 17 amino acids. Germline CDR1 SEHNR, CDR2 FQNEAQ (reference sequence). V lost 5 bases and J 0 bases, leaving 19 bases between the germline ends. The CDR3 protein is CASSQPSGGDMNTEAFF. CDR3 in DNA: TGTGCCAGCAGCCAGCCGAGCGGGGGCGACATGAACACTGAAGCTTTCTTT.

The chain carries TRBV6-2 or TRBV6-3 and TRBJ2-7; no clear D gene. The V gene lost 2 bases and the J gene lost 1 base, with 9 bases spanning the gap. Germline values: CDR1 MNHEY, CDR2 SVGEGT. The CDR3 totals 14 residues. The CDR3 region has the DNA TGTGCCAGCAGTTACGTGACAACTTCCTACGAGCAGTACTTC. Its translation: CASSYVTTSYEQYF.

CDR3 nucleotide sequence: TGCAGCGTTATTGGACAGGGGGCGCGGGTCTATGGCTACACCTTC. Protein product: CSVIGQGARVYGYTF. The chain couples TRBV29-1 to TRBJ1-2; TRBD1 aligns across 11 bases. V lost 5 bases and J lost 4; bases outside the gene matches: 9. Looked up from germline, CDR1 is SQVTM and CDR2 is ANQGSEA. The CDR3 totals 15 residues.

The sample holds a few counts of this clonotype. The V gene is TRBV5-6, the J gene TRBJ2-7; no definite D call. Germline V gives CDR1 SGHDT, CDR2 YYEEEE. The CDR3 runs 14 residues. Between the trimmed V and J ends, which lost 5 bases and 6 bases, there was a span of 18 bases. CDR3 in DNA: TGTGCCAGCAGTGGGCTAGGCCCCTCGGGCGAGCAGTACTTC. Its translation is CASSGLGPSGEQYF.

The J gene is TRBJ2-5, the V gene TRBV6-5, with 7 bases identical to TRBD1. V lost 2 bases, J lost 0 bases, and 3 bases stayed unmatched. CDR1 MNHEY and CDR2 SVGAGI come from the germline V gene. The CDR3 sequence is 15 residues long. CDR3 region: CASSYGGQYQETQYF. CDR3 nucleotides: TGTGCCAGCAGTTACGGGGGACAGTACCAAGAGACCCAGTACTTC.

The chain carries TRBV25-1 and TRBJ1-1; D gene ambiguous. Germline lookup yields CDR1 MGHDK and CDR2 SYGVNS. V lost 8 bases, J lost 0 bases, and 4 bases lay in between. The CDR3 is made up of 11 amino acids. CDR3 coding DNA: TGTGCCAGCTCAGTGAACACTGAAGCTTTCTTT. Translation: CASSVNTEAFF.

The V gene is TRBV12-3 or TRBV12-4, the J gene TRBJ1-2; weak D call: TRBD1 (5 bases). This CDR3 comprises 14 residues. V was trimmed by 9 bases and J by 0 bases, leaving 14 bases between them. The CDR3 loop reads CASISGRPNYGYTF. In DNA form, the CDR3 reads TGTGCCAGTATTTCGGGACGGCCTAACTATGGCTACACCTTC.

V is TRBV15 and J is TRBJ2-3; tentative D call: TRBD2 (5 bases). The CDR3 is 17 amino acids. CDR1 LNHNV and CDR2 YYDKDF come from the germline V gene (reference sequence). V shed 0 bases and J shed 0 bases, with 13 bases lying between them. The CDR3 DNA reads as TGTGCCACCAGCAGAGACGGGTCAGACTATAGCACAGATACGCAGTATTTT. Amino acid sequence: CATSRDGSDYSTDTQYF.

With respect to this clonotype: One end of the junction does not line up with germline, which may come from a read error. The chain's CDR3 is CASSSTPGPENTEALF. The CDR3 nucleotides read TGTGCCAGCAGTTCTACTCCGGGACCCGAGAACACTGAAGCTCTCTTT. This chain links TRBV6-2 or TRBV6-3 with TRBJ1-1; D is possibly TRBD1 (5 bases). This CDR3 region has 16 residues. Germline assignment: CDR1 MNHEY and CDR2 SVGEGT.